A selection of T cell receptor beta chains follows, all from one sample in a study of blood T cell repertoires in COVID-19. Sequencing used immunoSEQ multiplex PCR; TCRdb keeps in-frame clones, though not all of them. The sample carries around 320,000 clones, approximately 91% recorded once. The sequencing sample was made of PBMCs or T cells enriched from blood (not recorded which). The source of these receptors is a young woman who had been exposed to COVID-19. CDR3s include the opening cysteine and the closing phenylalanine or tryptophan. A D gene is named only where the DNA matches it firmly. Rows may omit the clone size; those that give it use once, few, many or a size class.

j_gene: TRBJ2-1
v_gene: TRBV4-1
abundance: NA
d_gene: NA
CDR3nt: TGCGCCAGCAGCCAAGATATACGGTTCCGCTCCTACAATGAGCAGTTCTTC
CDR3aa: CASSQDIRFRSYNEQFF

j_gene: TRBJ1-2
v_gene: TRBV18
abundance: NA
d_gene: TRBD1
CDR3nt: TGTGCCAGCTCACCTACAGGGGATTGGAATGGCTACACCTTC
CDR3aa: CASSPTGDWNGYTF

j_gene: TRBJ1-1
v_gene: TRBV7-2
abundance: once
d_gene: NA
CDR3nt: TGTGCCAGCAGCTTAGTACGGGGTGGGATTGGCACTGAAGCTTTCTTT
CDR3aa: CASSLVRGGIGTEAFF

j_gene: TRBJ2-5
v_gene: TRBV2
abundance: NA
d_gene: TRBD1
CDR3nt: TGTGCCAGCAGTAGAGACAGGGGGCTTTGGGAGACCCAGTACTTC
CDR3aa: CASSRDRGLWETQYF

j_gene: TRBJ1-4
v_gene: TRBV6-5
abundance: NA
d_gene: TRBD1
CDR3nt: TGTGCCAGCAGTCGGCCGCGGGACAGGGGCGAAAAACTGTTTTTT
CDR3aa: CASSRPRDRGEKLFF

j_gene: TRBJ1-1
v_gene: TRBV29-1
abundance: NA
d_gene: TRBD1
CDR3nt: TGCAGCGTTGTGGTAAGGGGGCGGACTGAAGCTTTCTTT
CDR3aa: CSVVVRGRTEAFF

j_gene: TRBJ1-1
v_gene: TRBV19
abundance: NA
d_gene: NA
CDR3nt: TGTGCCAGTATCCGCGTTGGGGGCGGGAACACTGAAGCTTTCTTT
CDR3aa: CASIRVGGGNTEAFF

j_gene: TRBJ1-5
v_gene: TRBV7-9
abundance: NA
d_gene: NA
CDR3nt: TGTGCCAGCAGCTTTCCCTACTCGGGAGAGGGCAATCAGCCCCAGCATTTT
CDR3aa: CASSFPYSGEGNQPQHF

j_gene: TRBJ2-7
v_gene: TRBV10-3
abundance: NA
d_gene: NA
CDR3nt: TGTGCCATCTCGAGGACAGGAGGGGCCGAGCAGTACTTC
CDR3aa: CAISRTGGAEQYF

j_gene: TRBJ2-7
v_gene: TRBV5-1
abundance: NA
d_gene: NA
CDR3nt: TGCGCCAGCAGCTTGTCTACCGGCGGGCTTCTGGACGAGCAGTACTTC
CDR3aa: CASSLSTGGLLDEQYF

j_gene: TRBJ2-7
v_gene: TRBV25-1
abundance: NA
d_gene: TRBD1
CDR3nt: TGTGCCAGCAGCAACTCCGTTAGGGGGCTGGGAGAGCAGTACTTC
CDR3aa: CASSNSVRGLGEQYF

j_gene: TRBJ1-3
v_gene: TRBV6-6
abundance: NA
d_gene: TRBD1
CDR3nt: TGTGCCAGCAGGTTACAGGGGGCAGGAAACACCATATATTTT
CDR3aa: CASRLQGAGNTIYF

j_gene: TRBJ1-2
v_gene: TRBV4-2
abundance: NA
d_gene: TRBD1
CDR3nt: TGTGCCAGCAGCCAAGTAGGGGACAGACCGAACTATGGCTACACCTTC
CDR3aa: CASSQVGDRPNYGYTF

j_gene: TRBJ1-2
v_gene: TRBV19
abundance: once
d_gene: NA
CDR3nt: TGTGCCAGTAGTATAGTTCCGGAGGAACACTACACCTTC
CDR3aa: CASSIVPEEHYTF

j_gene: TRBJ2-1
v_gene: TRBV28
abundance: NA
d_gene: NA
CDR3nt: TGTGCCAGCAGCTGGGGGCAAAAGCAGTTCTTC
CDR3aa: CASSWGQKQFF

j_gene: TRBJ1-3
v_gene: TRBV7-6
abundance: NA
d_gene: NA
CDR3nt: TGTGCCAGCAGCTTAGCCGCCGGGACAAGCACTGGAAACACCATATATTTT
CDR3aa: CASSLAAGTSTGNTIYF

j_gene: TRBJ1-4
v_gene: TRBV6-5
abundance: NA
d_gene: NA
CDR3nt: TGTGCCAGCAGCCCAGATCCCCGTTTTCGTGAAAAACTGTTTTTT
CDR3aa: CASSPDPRFREKLFF

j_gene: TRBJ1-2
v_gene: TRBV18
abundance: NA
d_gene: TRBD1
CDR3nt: TGTGCCAGCTCACCGGCAGGGGGAGGCTACACCTTC
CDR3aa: CASSPAGGGYTF

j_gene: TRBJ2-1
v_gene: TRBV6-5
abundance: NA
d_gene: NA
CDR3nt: TGTGCCAGCAGTCTTGACAGGCACGAGCAGTTCTTC
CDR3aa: CASSLDRHEQFF

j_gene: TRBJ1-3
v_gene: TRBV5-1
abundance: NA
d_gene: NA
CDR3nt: TGCGCCAGCAGCTTGTCGACGGGCTCTGGAAACACCATATATTTT
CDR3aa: CASSLSTGSGNTIYF

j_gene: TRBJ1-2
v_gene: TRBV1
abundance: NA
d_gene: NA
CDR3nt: TGCACCAGCAGCCAAGGGGGAGACAGGGGGCGCGAATATGGCTACACCTTC
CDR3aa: CTSSQGGDRGREYGYTF

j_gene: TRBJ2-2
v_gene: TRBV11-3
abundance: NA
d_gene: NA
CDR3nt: TGTGCCAGCAGCTTAAGGCAGGGGAACACCGGGGAGCTGTTTTTT
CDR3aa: CASSLRQGNTGELFF

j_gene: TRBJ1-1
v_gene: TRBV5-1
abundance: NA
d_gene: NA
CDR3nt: TGCGCCAGCAGCTTGGAGGGGCAGGGCACTGAAGCTTTCTTT
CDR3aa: CASSLEGQGTEAFF

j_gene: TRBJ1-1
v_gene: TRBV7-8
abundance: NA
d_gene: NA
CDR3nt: TGTGCCAGCAGACCCGGGGGTCCTGAGAGACCTGAAGCTTTCTTT
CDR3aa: CASRPGGPERPEAFF

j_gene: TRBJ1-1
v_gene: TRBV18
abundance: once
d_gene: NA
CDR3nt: TGTGCCAGCTCACTCCAGGAAGTGAACACTGAAGCTTTCTTT
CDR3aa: CASSLQEVNTEAFF

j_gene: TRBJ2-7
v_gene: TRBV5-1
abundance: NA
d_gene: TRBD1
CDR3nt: TGCGCCAGCAGCACGGACAGGGCCCTCTACGAGCAGTACTTC
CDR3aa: CASSTDRALYEQYF

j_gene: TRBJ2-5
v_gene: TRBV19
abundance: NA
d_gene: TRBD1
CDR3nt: TGTGCCAGTAGGGGGACAGGGATCCGTGAGACCCAGTACTTC
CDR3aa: CASRGTGIRETQYF

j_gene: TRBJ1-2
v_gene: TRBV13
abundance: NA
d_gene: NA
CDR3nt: TGTGCCAGCAGCTTAGGAGCATTTACTACTAACTATGGCTACACCTTC
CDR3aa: CASSLGAFTTNYGYTF

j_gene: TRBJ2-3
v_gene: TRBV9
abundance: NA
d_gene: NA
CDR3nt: TGTGCCAGCAGCGTAAACCCAGGCACAGATACGCAGTATTTT
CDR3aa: CASSVNPGTDTQYF

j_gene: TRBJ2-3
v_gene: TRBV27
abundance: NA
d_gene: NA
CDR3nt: TGTGCCAGCAGTCTGGGGGCAGGGTTGAGGGATACGCAGTATTTT
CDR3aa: CASSLGAGLRDTQYF

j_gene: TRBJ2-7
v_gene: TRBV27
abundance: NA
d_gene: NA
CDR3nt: TGTGCCAGCAGTTTACGGTTCTCCTACGAGCAGTACTTC
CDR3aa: CASSLRFSYEQYF

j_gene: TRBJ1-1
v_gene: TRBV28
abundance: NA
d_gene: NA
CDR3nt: TGTGCCAGCAGTTTCTGGGCCGTGAACACTGAAGCTTTCTTT
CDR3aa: CASSFWAVNTEAFF

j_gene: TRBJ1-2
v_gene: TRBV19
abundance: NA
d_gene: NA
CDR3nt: TGTGCCAGTCATGACCTGGGCCCGGGCTACACCTTC
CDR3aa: CASHDLGPGYTF

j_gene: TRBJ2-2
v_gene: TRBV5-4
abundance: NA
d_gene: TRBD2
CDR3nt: TGTGCCAGCAGCCCCGGGACTAGCGGGGGGGCAAGTTCGGTCACCGGGGAGCTGTTTTTT
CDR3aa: CASSPGTSGGASSVTGELFF

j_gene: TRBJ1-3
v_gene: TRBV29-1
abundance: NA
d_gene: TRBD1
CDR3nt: TGCAGCGCTGCGACAGGGGCTGGAAACACCATATATTTT
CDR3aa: CSAATGAGNTIYF

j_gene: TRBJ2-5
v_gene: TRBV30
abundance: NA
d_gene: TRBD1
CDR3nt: TGTGCCTGGCAGGGGGCCGTGGAGACCCAGTACTTC
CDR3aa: CAWQGAVETQYF

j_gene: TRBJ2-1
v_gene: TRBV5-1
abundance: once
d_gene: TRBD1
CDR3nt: TGCGCCAGCACACGGACAGGGGGCAAGGCTGAGCAGTTCTTC
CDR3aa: CASTRTGGKAEQFF

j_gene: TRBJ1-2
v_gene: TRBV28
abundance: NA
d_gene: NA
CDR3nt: TGTGCCAGCAGTTTACCTAATCGGGGCTACACCTTC
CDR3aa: CASSLPNRGYTF

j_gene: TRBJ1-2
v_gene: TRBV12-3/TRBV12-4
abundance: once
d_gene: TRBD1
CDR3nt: TGTGCCAGCAGTCCGGACAGGGTATATGGCTACACCTTC
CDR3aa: CASSPDRVYGYTF

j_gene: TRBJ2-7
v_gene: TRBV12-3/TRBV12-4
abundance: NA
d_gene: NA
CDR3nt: TGTGCCAGCAATCATAGGGGAGGAAAGGAGTACTTC
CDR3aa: CASNHRGGKEYF

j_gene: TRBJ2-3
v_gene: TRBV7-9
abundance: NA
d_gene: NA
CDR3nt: TGTGCCAGCAGCCCAGAGTGGGGGGGGCCCACAGATACGCAGTATTTT
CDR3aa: CASSPEWGGPTDTQYF

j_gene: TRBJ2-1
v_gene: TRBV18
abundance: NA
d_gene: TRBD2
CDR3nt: TGTGCCAGCTCACCCTCCACTAGCGGGGGGGCCTACAATGAGCAGTTCTTC
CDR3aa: CASSPSTSGGAYNEQFF

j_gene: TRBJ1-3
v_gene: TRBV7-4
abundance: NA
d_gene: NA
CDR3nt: TGTGCCAGCAGCTTAGGACGACAGGCCTCTGGAAACACCATATATTTT
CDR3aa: CASSLGRQASGNTIYF

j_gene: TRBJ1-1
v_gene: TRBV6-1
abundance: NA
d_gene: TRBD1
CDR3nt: TGTGCCAGCAGTGAAGTTGACAGGGGGAAAGCTTTCTTT
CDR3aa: CASSEVDRGKAFF

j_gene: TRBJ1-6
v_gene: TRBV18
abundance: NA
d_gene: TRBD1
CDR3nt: TGTGCCAGCTCACCGGGGACAGGCGGGTTTTCACCCCTCCACTTT
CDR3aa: CASSPGTGGFSPLHF

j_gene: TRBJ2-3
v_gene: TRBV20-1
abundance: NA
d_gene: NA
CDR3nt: TGCAGTGCTAGTCCTGGGGGCAGGACAGATACGCAGTATTTT
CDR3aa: CSASPGGRTDTQYF

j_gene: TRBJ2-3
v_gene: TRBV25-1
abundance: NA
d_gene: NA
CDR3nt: TGTGCCAGCAGTACCCGGGGGGCGGGCACAGATACGCAGTATTTT
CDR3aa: CASSTRGAGTDTQYF

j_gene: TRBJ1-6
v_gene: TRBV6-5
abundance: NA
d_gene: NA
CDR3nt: TGTGCCAGCAGTTACTCGGGCAAGTCGGATTCACCCCTCCACTTT
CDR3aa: CASSYSGKSDSPLHF